These T cell receptor beta chains were read from a single sample in a study of T cell repertoires in cytomegalovirus infection. TCRdb re-called the reads through MiXCR, storing one row per CDR3 protein. This table has about 150,000 distinct CDR3 sequences, 23% appearing once. The sequenced sample consisted of PBMCs. All receptors derive from a human donor in good health (CMV status not recorded). Some clones in this sample may be carry-over from other donors' samples. The CDR3 runs from the conserved cysteine through the conserved F or W. The order of the fields is clone size, J gene, V gene, CDR3 protein. Only some rows state a clone size, as once, few, many or a class for expanded clones.

many | TRBJ1-5 | TRBV7-2 | CASSLSSNQPQHF
. | TRBJ2-3 | TRBV7-9 | CASSLAELMGLTDTQYF
. | TRBJ1-4 | TRBV28 | CASNLPGQGGDEKLFF
. | TRBJ2-1 | TRBV28 | CASRLGGNIYNEQFF
. | TRBJ2-5 | TRBV6-5 | CASSRTSGRALKTQYF
. | TRBJ1-5 | TRBV20-1 | CSASGTGASNQPQHF
. | TRBJ2-7 | TRBV6-1 | CAGSRDRPSYEQYF
. | TRBJ2-1 | TRBV4-1 | CASSQGESYNEQFF
. | TRBJ2-7 | TRBV6-2/TRBV6-3 | CASTLVGTSVSYEQYF
many | TRBJ2-1 | TRBV7-2 | CASRQDLSEQFF
once | TRBJ2-7 | TRBV18 | CASSIDGYEQYF
. | TRBJ1-2 | TRBV15 | CATSGGQGINYGYTF
few | TRBJ1-2 | TRBV28 | CASRGSLEGYTF
many | TRBJ2-7 | TRBV7-2 | CASSWGPPKAGEQYF
. | TRBJ1-1 | TRBV6-2/TRBV6-3 | CASSYEVGGAKNTEAFF
. | TRBJ2-3 | TRBV29-1 | CSVDQEVPSNTQYF
. | TRBJ2-1 | TRBV2 | CASMGGIEQFF
many | TRBJ2-1 | TRBV7-2 | CASSLGTSGSINEQFF
many | TRBJ2-7 | TRBV7-2 | CASSSLAGAIYEQYF
. | TRBJ1-1 | TRBV15 | CATSRGYGGDTEAFF
many | TRBJ1-6 | TRBV7-9 | CASSFGGNLSPLHF
few | TRBJ2-2 | TRBV6-6 | CASSTGTSFLTGELFF
. | TRBJ2-5 | TRBV11-2 | CASLSGKETQYF
many | TRBJ2-7 | TRBV7-2 | CASSLSQDLREQYF
many | TRBJ1-5 | TRBV7-2 | CASSLVGGNQPQHF
. | TRBJ2-4 | TRBV4-2 | CASSQSAIAKNIQYF
. | TRBJ1-2 | TRBV29-1 | CSVETPDKGYSANYGYTF
. | TRBJ1-6 | TRBV20-1 | CSAGLEGNSPLHF
. | TRBJ2-1 | TRBV6-5 | CASSYTISSDEQFF
once | TRBJ2-7 | TRBV27 | CASSFGRGTGEGYEQYF